This T cell receptor beta chain originates from a study of PD-L1 blockade in urothelial cancer. Study-wide background: Patients went on atezolizumab in the mid-2010s, receiving 1,200 mg intravenously every 3 weeks.

V was shortened by 5 bases and J by 8 bases, with 15 bases between the two germline ends. This CDR3 spans 14 amino acids. CDR1 and CDR2 (germline): LNHDA, SQIVND (reference sequence). The time point is: pretreatment peripheral blood. The study collected 1 to 8 samples per patient, pretreatment and on-treatment. Overall study findings and caveats: Patients who had durable benefit saw their tumor-associated blood clones expand more at 3 weeks.

Concerning this clone: What it binds is unknown.

Assay used: immunoSEQ multiplex PCR; TCRdb lists only in-frame clones, some missing. Of fewer than 65,000 clones detected, around 80% appear once; the ten largest clones hold around 3.1%. The chain carries TRBV19 and TRBJ1-4; D may be TRBD1 (6 bases). The TCR was taken from a man in his 70s with urothelial cancer. Source: PBMCs, taken around atezolizumab (anti-PD-L1) treatment. This CDR3 reads CASSRRGGEEKLFF. The CDR3 DNA is TGTGCCAGTAGTCGCAGGGGAGGGGAGGAAAAACTGTTTTTT.